A selection of T cell receptor beta chains follows, all from one sample in a study of blood T cell repertoires in COVID-19. Sequenced by immunoSEQ multiplex PCR; TCRdb stores in-frame clones only, minus some. The data contain 320,000 or so clones, approximately 84% of them seen just once; the ten biggest clones take up about 0.93%. The source material was PBMCs or T cells enriched from blood (not recorded which). The receptor set was obtained from a woman aged 25 to 39 who had recovered from COVID-19. Both conserved end residues are part of each CDR3. Fields, in order: J gene, clone size, V gene, D gene, CDR3 DNA, CDR3 protein. D genes are given only for firm matches. Clone size, where shown, is once, few, many, or a class for clones that have expanded.

j_call: TRBJ1-4; clone_size: .; v_call: TRBV29-1; d_call: .; cdr3_nt: TGCAGCGTAGCGACGGTCGACAAACTGTTTTTT; cdr3_aa: CSVATVDKLFF
j_call: TRBJ2-2; clone_size: .; v_call: TRBV27; d_call: .; cdr3_nt: TGTGCCAGCAGTTTTGGGGCTCCCCAGAACACCGGGGAGCTGTTTTTT; cdr3_aa: CASSFGAPQNTGELFF
j_call: TRBJ1-6; clone_size: once; v_call: TRBV19; d_call: .; cdr3_nt: TGTGCCAGTAAGGACAGCGCCAATTCACCCCTCCACTTT; cdr3_aa: CASKDSANSPLHF
j_call: TRBJ2-3; clone_size: .; v_call: TRBV12-5; d_call: TRBD1; cdr3_nt: TGTGCTAGTGGACGGACAGGGGGAGATACGCAGTATTTT; cdr3_aa: CASGRTGGDTQYF
j_call: TRBJ2-2; clone_size: .; v_call: TRBV2; d_call: TRBD1; cdr3_nt: TGTGCCAGTGGACAGGGAATCGGGGAGCTGTTTTTT; cdr3_aa: CASGQGIGELFF
j_call: TRBJ1-2; clone_size: .; v_call: TRBV27; d_call: .; cdr3_nt: TGTGCCAGCAGTTTATCGGCCACATTATATGGCTACACCTTC; cdr3_aa: CASSLSATLYGYTF
j_call: TRBJ1-2; clone_size: once; v_call: TRBV3-1/TRBV3-2; d_call: TRBD1; cdr3_nt: TGTGCCAGCAGCCAGGACAGGGCTCATGGCTACACCTTC; cdr3_aa: CASSQDRAHGYTF
j_call: TRBJ2-7; clone_size: .; v_call: TRBV5-4; d_call: TRBD2; cdr3_nt: TGTGCCAGCAGCTTGGGACTAGCGGGGAACTACGAGCAGTACTTC; cdr3_aa: CASSLGLAGNYEQYF
j_call: TRBJ2-2; clone_size: .; v_call: TRBV19; d_call: TRBD2; cdr3_nt: TGTGCCAGTAGTATCGGAAGCGGGGGGAACACCGGGGAGCTGTTTTTT; cdr3_aa: CASSIGSGGNTGELFF
j_call: TRBJ1-4; clone_size: .; v_call: TRBV28; d_call: .; cdr3_nt: TGTGCCAGCAGCTCTCTTGAGACTAATGAAAAACTGTTTTTT; cdr3_aa: CASSSLETNEKLFF
j_call: TRBJ1-1; clone_size: .; v_call: TRBV7-9; d_call: .; cdr3_nt: TGTGCCAGCAGCTTGGGGGGTGAAGCTTTCTTT; cdr3_aa: CASSLGGEAFF
j_call: TRBJ1-3; clone_size: .; v_call: TRBV6-1; d_call: .; cdr3_nt: TGTGCCAGCAGTGAAGCTGGAGGGATTCTTTTCGGAAACACCATATATTTT; cdr3_aa: CASSEAGGILFGNTIYF
j_call: TRBJ2-7; clone_size: .; v_call: TRBV4-1; d_call: TRBD1; cdr3_nt: TGCGCCAGCAGCCACCCCGGGACAGGGGAGGCGCAGTACTTC; cdr3_aa: CASSHPGTGEAQYF
j_call: TRBJ2-7; clone_size: .; v_call: TRBV10-2; d_call: TRBD2; cdr3_nt: TGCGCCAGCAGTGAGTCGAAGCTAGCGGGGGGCCCTGGGTTCTACGAGCAGTACTTC; cdr3_aa: CASSESKLAGGPGFYEQYF
j_call: TRBJ2-7; clone_size: .; v_call: TRBV3-1/TRBV3-2; d_call: .; cdr3_nt: TGTGCCAGCAGCCTCGGTTGGCAGACCGGGAAAGAGCAGTACTTC; cdr3_aa: CASSLGWQTGKEQYF
j_call: TRBJ1-1; clone_size: once; v_call: TRBV7-8; d_call: .; cdr3_nt: TGTGCCAGCAGCTTAGGGCGGGGCCCGATTATGAACACTGAAGCTTTCTTT; cdr3_aa: CASSLGRGPIMNTEAFF
j_call: TRBJ1-5; clone_size: few; v_call: TRBV19; d_call: .; cdr3_nt: TGTGCCAGTACCGAATTTTCTCGGGGACCCCAGCATTTT; cdr3_aa: CASTEFSRGPQHF
j_call: TRBJ1-2; clone_size: .; v_call: TRBV30; d_call: .; cdr3_nt: TGTGCCTGGAGTACAGACTATAACAGGGTAAACTATGGCTACACCTTC; cdr3_aa: CAWSTDYNRVNYGYTF
j_call: TRBJ1-1; clone_size: .; v_call: TRBV5-1; d_call: .; cdr3_nt: TGCGCCAGCAGCTTGGCTCCGGGTACGAACACTGAAGCTTTCTTT; cdr3_aa: CASSLAPGTNTEAFF
j_call: TRBJ2-7; clone_size: .; v_call: TRBV11-2; d_call: TRBD1; cdr3_nt: TGTGCCAGCAGCTCTCGGACAGGGGGCCGCGAGCAGTACTTC; cdr3_aa: CASSSRTGGREQYF
j_call: TRBJ2-7; clone_size: .; v_call: TRBV14; d_call: .; cdr3_nt: TGTGCCAGCAGCCAGACTCAGGGGGGTCCCTCCGAGCAGTACTTC; cdr3_aa: CASSQTQGGPSEQYF
j_call: TRBJ2-3; clone_size: .; v_call: TRBV30; d_call: .; cdr3_nt: TGTGCCTGGAGTGTTGCGAGCACAGATACGCAGTATTTT; cdr3_aa: CAWSVASTDTQYF
j_call: TRBJ2-2; clone_size: .; v_call: TRBV7-2; d_call: TRBD1; cdr3_nt: TGTGCCAGCAGCTTAGCGCCCGGGACAGGGCTTGACACCGGGGAGCTGTTTTTT; cdr3_aa: CASSLAPGTGLDTGELFF
j_call: TRBJ2-7; clone_size: once; v_call: TRBV27; d_call: .; cdr3_nt: TGTGCCAGCAGTTTACGGGGAGGCTACGAGCAGTACTTC; cdr3_aa: CASSLRGGYEQYF
j_call: TRBJ1-2; clone_size: .; v_call: TRBV27; d_call: TRBD1; cdr3_nt: TGTGCCAGCAGTCTGAGACAGGGGGCGAACTATGGCTACACCTTC; cdr3_aa: CASSLRQGANYGYTF
j_call: TRBJ1-4; clone_size: .; v_call: TRBV5-6; d_call: .; cdr3_nt: TGTGCCAGCAGCTATGGACAGAGTGAAAAACTGTTTTTT; cdr3_aa: CASSYGQSEKLFF
j_call: TRBJ1-5; clone_size: few; v_call: TRBV6-2/TRBV6-3; d_call: TRBD1; cdr3_nt: TGTGCCAGCAGTTGGCAGGGGGTTGGCAATCAGCCCCAGCATTTT; cdr3_aa: CASSWQGVGNQPQHF
j_call: TRBJ2-1; clone_size: .; v_call: TRBV5-5; d_call: .; cdr3_nt: TGTGCCAGCACCCCAGGACAGAACAATGAGCAGTTCTTC; cdr3_aa: CASTPGQNNEQFF
j_call: TRBJ1-2; clone_size: .; v_call: TRBV13; d_call: TRBD1; cdr3_nt: TGTGCCAGCAGCTCACCTACGACAGGGCGGGGATATGGCTACACCTTC; cdr3_aa: CASSSPTTGRGYGYTF
j_call: TRBJ1-6; clone_size: .; v_call: TRBV7-2; d_call: .; cdr3_nt: TGTGCCAGCAGCTTAAACGGTGGACCCCTCCACTTT; cdr3_aa: CASSLNGGPLHF
j_call: TRBJ1-1; clone_size: once; v_call: TRBV9; d_call: TRBD1; cdr3_nt: TGTGCCAGCAGCGCCGGGACAGGGAACACTGAAGCTTTCTTT; cdr3_aa: CASSAGTGNTEAFF
j_call: TRBJ1-1; clone_size: few; v_call: TRBV27; d_call: .; cdr3_nt: TGTGCCAGCAGTTCGAACCCAGGGATCGGGAACACTGAAGCTTTCTTT; cdr3_aa: CASSSNPGIGNTEAFF
j_call: TRBJ1-3; clone_size: once; v_call: TRBV7-9; d_call: TRBD1; cdr3_nt: TGTGCCAGCAGCCCCCTTGGACAGGGGACTGGAAACACCATATATTTT; cdr3_aa: CASSPLGQGTGNTIYF
j_call: TRBJ1-5; clone_size: few; v_call: TRBV6-5; d_call: .; cdr3_nt: TGTGCCAGCAGGCCCTACAGGGAAGGCAATCAGCCCCAGCATTTT; cdr3_aa: CASRPYREGNQPQHF
j_call: TRBJ1-1; clone_size: once; v_call: TRBV9; d_call: .; cdr3_nt: TGTGCCAGCAGCTCCGGGTCTCGCGCCTGGAACACTGAAGCTTTCTTT; cdr3_aa: CASSSGSRAWNTEAFF
j_call: TRBJ2-2; clone_size: .; v_call: TRBV7-2; d_call: .; cdr3_nt: TGTGCCAGCAGCTTAGAGACAGTCTACACCGGGGAGCTGTTTTTT; cdr3_aa: CASSLETVYTGELFF
j_call: TRBJ1-1; clone_size: .; v_call: TRBV10-3; d_call: TRBD1; cdr3_nt: TGTGCCATCAGTGAGTCGTTTCAGGGGGCTAACACTGAAGCTTTCTTT; cdr3_aa: CAISESFQGANTEAFF
j_call: TRBJ2-7; clone_size: few; v_call: TRBV7-9; d_call: TRBD2; cdr3_nt: TGTGCCAGCAGCTCGGGGGGGGCCAACGAGCAGTACTTC; cdr3_aa: CASSSGGANEQYF
j_call: TRBJ1-6; clone_size: .; v_call: TRBV18; d_call: .; cdr3_nt: TGTGCCAGCTCACCTCGCCCCGGGAATTCACCCCTCCACTTT; cdr3_aa: CASSPRPGNSPLHF
j_call: TRBJ2-7; clone_size: .; v_call: TRBV27; d_call: .; cdr3_nt: TGTGCCAGCAGTTCGCTCAGGGGAGCCTACGAGCAGTACTTC; cdr3_aa: CASSSLRGAYEQYF
j_call: TRBJ1-6; clone_size: .; v_call: TRBV19; d_call: .; cdr3_nt: TGTGCCAGTAACTCCGACAGCTCCTATAATTCACCCCTCCACTTT; cdr3_aa: CASNSDSSYNSPLHF